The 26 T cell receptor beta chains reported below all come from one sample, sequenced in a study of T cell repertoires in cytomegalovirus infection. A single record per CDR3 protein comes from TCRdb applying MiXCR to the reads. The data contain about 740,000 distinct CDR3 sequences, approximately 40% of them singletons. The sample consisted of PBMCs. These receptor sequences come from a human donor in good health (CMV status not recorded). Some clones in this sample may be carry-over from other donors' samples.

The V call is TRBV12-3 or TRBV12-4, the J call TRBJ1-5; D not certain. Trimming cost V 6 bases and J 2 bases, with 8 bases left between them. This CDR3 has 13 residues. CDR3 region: CASRGSGNQPQHF. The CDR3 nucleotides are TGTGCCAGCAGGGGGAGCGGCAATCAGCCCCAGCATTTT.

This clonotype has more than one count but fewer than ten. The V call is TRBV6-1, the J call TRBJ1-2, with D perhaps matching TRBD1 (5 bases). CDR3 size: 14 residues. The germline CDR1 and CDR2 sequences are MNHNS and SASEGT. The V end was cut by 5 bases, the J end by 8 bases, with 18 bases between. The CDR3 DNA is TGTGCCAGCAGTCCACGGGACCCCAAGGACGGCTACACCTTC. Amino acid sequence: CASSPRDPKDGYTF.

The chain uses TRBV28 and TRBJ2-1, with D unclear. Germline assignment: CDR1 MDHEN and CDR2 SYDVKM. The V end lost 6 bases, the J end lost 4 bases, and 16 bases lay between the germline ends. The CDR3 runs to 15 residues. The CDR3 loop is CASRPITRIYNEQFF. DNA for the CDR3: TGTGCCAGCAGGCCGATTACCCGGATTTACAATGAGCAGTTCTTC.

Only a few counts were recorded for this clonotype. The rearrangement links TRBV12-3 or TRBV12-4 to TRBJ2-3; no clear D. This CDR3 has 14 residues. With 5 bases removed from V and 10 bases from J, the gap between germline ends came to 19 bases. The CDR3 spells CASSRPGMGVAQYF. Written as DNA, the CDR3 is TGTGCCAGCAGTCGCCCAGGAATGGGTGTTGCGCAGTATTTT.

DNA of the CDR3: TGTGCCAGCAGTTACGGTCGGGGGAGCTCCTACAATGAGCAGTTCTTC. It encodes CASSYGRGSSYNEQFF. The chain joins TRBV6-2 or TRBV6-3 to TRBJ2-1, with a possible D match to TRBD2 (6 bases). Trimming left V 2 bases short and J 0 bases short, with 11 bases between. The CDR3 consists of 16 residues. Looked up from germline, CDR1 is MNHEY and CDR2 is SVGEGT.

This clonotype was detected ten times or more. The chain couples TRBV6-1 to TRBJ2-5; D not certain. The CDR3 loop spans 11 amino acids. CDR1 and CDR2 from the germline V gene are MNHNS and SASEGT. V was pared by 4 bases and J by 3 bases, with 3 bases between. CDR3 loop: CASSVKETQYF. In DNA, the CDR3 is TGTGCCAGCAGTGTTAAAGAGACCCAGTACTTC.

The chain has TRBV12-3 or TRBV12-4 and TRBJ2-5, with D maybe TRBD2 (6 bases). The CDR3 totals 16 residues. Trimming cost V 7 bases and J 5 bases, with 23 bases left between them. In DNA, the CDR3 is TGTGCCAGCACCAAACCCTCGGCACTTGGGGGGGAGACCCAGTACTTC. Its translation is CASTKPSALGGETQYF.

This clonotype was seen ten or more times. The CDR3 DNA sequence: TGTGCCAGCAGTCCCCGGGCCGAGTTGGCTGAAGCTTTCTTT. It codes for CASSPRAELAEAFF. This chain connects TRBV6-1 to TRBJ1-1; D gene unclear. This CDR3 has 14 amino acids. V was clipped by 5 bases and J by 6 bases, with 16 bases between them. CDR1 and CDR2 from the germline V gene are MNHNS and SASEGT.

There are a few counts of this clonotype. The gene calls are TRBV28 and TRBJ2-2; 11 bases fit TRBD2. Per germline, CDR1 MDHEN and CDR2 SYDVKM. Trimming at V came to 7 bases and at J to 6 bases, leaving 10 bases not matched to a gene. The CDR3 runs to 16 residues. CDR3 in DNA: TGTGCCAGCATCCAGATAGCGGGGGGGTTCCCCGGGGAGCTGTTTTTT. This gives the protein CASIQIAGGFPGELFF.

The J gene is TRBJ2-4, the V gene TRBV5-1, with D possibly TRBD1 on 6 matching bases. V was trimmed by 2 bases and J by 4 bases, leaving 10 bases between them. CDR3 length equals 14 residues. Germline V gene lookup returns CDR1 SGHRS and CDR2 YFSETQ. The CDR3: CASSFQGLKNIQYF. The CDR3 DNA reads TGCGCCAGCAGCTTTCAGGGGCTGAAAAACATTCAGTACTTC.

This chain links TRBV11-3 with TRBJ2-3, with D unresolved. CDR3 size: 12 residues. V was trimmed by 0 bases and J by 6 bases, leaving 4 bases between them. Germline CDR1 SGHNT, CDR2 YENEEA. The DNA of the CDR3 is TGTGCCAGCAGCTTAGATAGGGATACGCAGTATTTT. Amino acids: CASSLDRDTQYF.

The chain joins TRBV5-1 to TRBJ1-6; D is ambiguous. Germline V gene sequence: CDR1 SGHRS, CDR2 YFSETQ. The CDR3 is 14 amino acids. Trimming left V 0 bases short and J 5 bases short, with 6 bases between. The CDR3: CASSLDGNNSPLHF. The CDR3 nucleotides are TGCGCCAGCAGCTTGGACGGCAATAATTCACCCCTCCACTTT.

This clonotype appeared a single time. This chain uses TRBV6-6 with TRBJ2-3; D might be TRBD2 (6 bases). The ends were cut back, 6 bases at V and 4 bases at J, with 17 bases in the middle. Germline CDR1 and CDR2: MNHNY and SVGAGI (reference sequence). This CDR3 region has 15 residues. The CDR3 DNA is TGTGCCAGCAGCCACTTAGCGGAGACCCCAGATACGCAGTATTTT. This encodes CASSHLAETPDTQYF.

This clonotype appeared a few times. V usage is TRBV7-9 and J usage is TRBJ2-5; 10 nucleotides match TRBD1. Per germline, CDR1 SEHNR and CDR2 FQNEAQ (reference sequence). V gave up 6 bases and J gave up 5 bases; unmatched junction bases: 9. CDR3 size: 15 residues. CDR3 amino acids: CASSSGTGVRETQYF. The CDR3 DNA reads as TGTGCCAGCAGTTCCGGGACAGGGGTGCGGGAGACCCAGTACTTC.

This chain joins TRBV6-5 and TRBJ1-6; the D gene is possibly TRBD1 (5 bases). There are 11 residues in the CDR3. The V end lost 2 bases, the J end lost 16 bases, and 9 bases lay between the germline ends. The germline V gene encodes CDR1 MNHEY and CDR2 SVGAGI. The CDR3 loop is CASSYNDRLHF. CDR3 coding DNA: TGTGCCAGCAGTTACAACGACAGACTCCACTTT.

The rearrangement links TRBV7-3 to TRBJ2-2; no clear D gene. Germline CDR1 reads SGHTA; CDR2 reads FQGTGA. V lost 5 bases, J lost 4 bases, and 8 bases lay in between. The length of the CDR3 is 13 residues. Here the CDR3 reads CASSPPFTGELFF. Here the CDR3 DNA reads TGTGCCAGCAGCCCACCGTTCACCGGGGAGCTGTTTTTT.

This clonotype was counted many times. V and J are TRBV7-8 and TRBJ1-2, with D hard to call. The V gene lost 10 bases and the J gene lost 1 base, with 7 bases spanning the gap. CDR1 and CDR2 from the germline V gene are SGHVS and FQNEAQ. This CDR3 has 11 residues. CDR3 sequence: CATEVNYGYTF. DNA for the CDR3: TGTGCCACCGAGGTTAACTATGGCTACACCTTC. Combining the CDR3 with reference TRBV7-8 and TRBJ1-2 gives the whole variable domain GAGVSQSPRYKVAKRGQDVALRCDPISGHVSLFWYQQALGQGPEFLTYFQNEAQLDKSGLPSDRFFAERPEGSVSTLKIQRTQQEDSAVYLCATEVNYGYTFGSGTRLTVV.

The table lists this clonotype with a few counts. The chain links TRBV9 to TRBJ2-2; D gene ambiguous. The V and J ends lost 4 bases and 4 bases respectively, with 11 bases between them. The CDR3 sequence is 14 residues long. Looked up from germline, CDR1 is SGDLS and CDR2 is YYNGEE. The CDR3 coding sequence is TGTGCCAGCAGCCCCCGGACGGCCACCGGGGAGCTGTTTTTT. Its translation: CASSPRTATGELFF.

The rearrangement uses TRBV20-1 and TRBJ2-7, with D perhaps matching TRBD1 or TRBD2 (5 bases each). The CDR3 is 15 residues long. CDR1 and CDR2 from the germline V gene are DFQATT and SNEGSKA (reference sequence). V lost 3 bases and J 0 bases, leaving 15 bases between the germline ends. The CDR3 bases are TGCAGTGCTAGGCGTACCGGGACGGACTCCTACGAGCAGTACTTC. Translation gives CSARRTGTDSYEQYF.

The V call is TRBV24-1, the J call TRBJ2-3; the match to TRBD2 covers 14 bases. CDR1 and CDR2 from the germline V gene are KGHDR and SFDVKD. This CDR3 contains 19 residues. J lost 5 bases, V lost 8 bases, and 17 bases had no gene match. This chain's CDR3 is CATKDGTSGRKGQLDTQYF. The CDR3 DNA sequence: TGTGCCACCAAAGATGGGACTAGCGGGAGAAAAGGACAATTAGATACGCAGTATTTT.

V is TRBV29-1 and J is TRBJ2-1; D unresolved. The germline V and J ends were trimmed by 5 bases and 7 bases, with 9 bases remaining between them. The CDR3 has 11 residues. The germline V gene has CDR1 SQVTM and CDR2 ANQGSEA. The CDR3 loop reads CSVRLRNEQFF. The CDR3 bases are TGCAGCGTTCGATTGCGTAATGAGCAGTTCTTC.

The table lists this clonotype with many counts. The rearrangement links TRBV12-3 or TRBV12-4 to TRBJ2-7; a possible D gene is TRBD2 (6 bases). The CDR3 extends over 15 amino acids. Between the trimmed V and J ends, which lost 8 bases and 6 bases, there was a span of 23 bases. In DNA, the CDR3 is TGTGCCAGCGGATTAGCGGTTCCCCTTAGTTGCGAGCAGTACTTC. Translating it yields CASGLAVPLSCEQYF.

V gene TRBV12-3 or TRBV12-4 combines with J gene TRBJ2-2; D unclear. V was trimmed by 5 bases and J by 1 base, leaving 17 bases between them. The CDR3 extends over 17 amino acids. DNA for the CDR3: TGTGCCAGCAGTCTTAAGCGAGGAACGCAGAACACCGGGGAGCTGTTTTTT. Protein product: CASSLKRGTQNTGELFF.

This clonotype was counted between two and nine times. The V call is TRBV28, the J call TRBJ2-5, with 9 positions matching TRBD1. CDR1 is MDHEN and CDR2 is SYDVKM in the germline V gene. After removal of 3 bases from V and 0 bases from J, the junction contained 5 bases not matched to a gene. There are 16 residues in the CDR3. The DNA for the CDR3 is TGTGCCAGCAGTTTTCGGACAGGGGACCACCAAGAGACCCAGTACTTC. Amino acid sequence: CASSFRTGDHQETQYF. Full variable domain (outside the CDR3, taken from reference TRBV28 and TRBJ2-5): DVKVTQSSRYLVKRTGEKVFLECVQDMDHENMFWYRQDPGLGLRLIYFSYDVKMKEKGDIPEGYSVSREKKERFSLILESASTNQTSMYLCASSFRTGDHQETQYFGPGTRLLVL.

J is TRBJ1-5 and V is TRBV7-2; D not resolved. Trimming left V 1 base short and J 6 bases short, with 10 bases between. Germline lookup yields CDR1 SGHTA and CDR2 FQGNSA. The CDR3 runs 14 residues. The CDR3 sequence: CASSLGDAGQPQHF. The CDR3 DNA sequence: TGTGCCAGCAGCTTAGGAGACGCGGGTCAGCCCCAGCATTTT.

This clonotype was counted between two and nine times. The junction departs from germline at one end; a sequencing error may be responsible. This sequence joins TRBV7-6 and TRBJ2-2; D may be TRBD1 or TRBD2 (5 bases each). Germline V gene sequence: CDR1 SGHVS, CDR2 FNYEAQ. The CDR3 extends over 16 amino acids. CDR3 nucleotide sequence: TGTGCTAGCAGCTCTGCTGGGTACGGGGCTCCCGGGGAGCTGTTTTTT. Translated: CASSSAGYGAPGELFF.